The entry below gives a single T cell receptor beta chain sequence along with its context. This record comes from a study of resident and recirculating memory T cells in vitiligo. Study-wide background: Each patient gave two lesional and two nonlesional epidermal shave biopsies, plus PBMCs. Whole samples, not sorted cells, were homogenized and used for genomic DNA extraction.

Stability required unchanged lesions during the previous 6 months. No patient showed confetti depigmentation, a clinical sign of active disease. From germline, CDR1 is LNHDA and CDR2 SQIVND (reference sequence). CDR3 length: 16 residues. Trimming took 6 bases from V and 3 from J, leaving 17 bases between them. Assay used: immunoSEQ multiplex PCR; TCRdb lists only in-frame clones, some missing. This table holds approximately 69,000 clones, 90% to 95% found once. Material for sequencing was blood. This receptor was identified in a male donor with vitiligo. The rearrangement joins TRBV19 to TRBJ1-4, with D maybe TRBD1 (6 bases). CDR3 protein: CASSPIEGVANEKLFF. CDR3 bases: TGTGCCAGTAGCCCCATCGAGGGGGTTGCTAATGAAAAACTGTTTTTT. The complete variable domain, with remaining parts taken from reference TRBV19 and TRBJ1-4, reads DGGITQSPKYLFRKEGQNVTLSCEQNLNHDAMYWYRQDPGQGLRLIYYSQIVNDFQKGDIAEGYSVSREKKESFPLTVTSAQKNPTAFYLCASSPIEGVANEKLFFGSGTQLSVL.